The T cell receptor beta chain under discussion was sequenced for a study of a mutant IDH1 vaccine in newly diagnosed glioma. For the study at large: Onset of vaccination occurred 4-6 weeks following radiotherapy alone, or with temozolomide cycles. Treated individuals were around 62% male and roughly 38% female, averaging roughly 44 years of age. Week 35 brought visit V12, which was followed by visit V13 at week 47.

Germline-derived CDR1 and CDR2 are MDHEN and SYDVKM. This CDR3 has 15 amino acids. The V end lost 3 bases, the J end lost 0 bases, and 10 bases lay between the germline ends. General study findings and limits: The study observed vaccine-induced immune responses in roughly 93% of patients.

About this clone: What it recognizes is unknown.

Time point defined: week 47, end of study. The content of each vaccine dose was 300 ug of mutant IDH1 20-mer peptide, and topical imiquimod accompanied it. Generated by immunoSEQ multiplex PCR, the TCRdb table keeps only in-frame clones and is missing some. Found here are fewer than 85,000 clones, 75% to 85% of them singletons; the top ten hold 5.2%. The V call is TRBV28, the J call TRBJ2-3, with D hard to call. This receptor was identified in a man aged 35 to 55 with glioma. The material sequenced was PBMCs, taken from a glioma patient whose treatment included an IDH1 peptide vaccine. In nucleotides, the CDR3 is TGTGCCAGCAGTTTGTGGCGGTCTAGCACAGATACGCAGTATTTT. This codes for CASSLWRSSTDTQYF. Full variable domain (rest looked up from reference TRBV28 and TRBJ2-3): DVKVTQSSRYLVKRTGEKVFLECVQDMDHENMFWYRQDPGLGLRLIYFSYDVKMKEKGDIPEGYSVSREKKERFSLILESASTNQTSMYLCASSLWRSSTDTQYFGPGTRLTVL.